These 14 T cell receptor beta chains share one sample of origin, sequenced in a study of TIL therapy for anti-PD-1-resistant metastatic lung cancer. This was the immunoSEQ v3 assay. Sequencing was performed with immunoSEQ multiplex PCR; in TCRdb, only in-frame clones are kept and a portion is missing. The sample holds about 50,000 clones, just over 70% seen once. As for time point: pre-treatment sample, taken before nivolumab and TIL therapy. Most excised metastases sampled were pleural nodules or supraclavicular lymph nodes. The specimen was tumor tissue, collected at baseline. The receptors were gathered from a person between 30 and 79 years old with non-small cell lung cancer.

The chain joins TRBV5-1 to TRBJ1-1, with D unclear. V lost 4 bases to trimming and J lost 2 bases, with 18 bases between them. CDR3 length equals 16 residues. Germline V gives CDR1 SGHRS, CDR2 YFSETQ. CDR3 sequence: CASSLAVPLSNTEAFF. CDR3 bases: TGCGCCAGCAGCCTAGCAGTACCACTCTCTAACACTGAAGCTTTCTTT.

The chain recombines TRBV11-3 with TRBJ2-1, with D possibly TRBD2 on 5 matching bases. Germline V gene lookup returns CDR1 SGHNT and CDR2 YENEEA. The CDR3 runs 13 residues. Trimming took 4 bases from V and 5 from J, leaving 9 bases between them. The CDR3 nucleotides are TGTGCCAGCAGCTCAGGCGGGCACAATGAGCAGTTCTTC. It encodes CASSSGGHNEQFF.

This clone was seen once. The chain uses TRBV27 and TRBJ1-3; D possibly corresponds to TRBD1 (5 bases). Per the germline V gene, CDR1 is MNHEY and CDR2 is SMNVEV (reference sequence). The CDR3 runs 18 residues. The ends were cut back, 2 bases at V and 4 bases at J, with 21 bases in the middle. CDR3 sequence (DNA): TGTGCCAGCAGTTTAATGGGTTTCGGGGCCGCTCTAGGAAACACCATATATTTT. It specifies CASSLMGFGAALGNTIYF.

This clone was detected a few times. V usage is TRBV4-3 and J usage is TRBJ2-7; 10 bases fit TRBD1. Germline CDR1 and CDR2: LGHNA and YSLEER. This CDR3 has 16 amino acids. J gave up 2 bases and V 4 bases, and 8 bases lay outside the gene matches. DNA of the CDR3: TGCGCCAGCAGCCCCCACGACAGGGGGCGAGCCTACGAGCAGTACTTC. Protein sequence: CASSPHDRGRAYEQYF.

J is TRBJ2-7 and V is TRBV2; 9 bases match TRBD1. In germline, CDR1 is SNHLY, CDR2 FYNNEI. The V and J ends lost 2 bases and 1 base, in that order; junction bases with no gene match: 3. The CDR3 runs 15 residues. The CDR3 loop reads CASSELGTGSYEQYF. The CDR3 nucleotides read TGTGCCAGCAGTGAACTCGGGACAGGGTCCTACGAGCAGTACTTC.

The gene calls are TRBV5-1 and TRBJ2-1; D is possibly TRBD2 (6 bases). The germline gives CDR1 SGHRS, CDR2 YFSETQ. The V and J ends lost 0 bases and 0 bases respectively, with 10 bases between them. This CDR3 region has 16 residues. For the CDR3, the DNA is TGCGCCAGCAGCTTGGCCGCGGGATTCTCCTACAATGAGCAGTTCTTC. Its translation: CASSLAAGFSYNEQFF.

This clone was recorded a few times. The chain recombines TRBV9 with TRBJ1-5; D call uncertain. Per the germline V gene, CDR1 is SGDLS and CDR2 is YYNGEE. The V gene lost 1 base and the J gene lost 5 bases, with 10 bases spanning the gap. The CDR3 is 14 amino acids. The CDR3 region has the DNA TGTGCCAGCAGCGTATCGGTGGATGATCAGCCCCAGCATTTT. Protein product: CASSVSVDDQPQHF.

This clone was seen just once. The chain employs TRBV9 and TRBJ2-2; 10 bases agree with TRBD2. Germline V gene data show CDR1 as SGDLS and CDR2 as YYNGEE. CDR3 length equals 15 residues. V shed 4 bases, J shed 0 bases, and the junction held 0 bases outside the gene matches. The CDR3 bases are TGTGCCAGCAGCAGCGGGGGGGCGAACACCGGGGAGCTGTTTTTT. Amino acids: CASSSGGANTGELFF.

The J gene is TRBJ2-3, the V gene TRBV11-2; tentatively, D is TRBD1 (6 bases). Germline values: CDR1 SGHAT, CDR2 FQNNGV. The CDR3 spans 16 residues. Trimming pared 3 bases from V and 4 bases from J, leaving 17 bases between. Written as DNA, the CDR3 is TGTGCCAGCAGCTTCTTCAGGGGCGACGGGGCAGATACGCAGTATTTT. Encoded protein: CASSFFRGDGADTQYF.

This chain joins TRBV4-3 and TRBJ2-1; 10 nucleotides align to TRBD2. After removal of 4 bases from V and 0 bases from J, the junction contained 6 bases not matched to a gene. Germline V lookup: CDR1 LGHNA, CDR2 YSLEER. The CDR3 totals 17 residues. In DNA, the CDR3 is TGCGCCAGCAGCCCCCGAACTAGCGGGGCCTCCTACAATGAGCAGTTCTTC. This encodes CASSPRTSGASYNEQFF.

CDR3 sequence: CASSSLRSASREQYF. The CDR3 DNA sequence: TGTGCCAGCAGTTCCCTTCGGTCGGCGTCACGCGAGCAGTACTTC. V gene TRBV6-6 combines with J gene TRBJ2-7; unclear D gene. V was clipped by 4 bases and J by 6 bases, with 19 bases between them. Germline CDR1 and CDR2: MNHNY and SVGAGI (reference sequence). The CDR3 sequence is 15 residues long.

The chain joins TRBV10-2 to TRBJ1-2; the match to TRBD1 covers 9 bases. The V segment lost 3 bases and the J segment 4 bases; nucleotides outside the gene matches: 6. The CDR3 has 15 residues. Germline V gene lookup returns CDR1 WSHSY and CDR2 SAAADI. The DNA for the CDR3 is TGCGCCAGCAGTGACCGGGACAGGGTTGTCTATGGCTACACCTTC. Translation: CASSDRDRVVYGYTF.

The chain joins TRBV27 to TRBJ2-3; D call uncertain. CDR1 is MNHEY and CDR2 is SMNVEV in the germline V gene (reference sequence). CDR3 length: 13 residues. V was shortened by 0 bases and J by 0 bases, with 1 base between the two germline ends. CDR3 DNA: TGTGCCAGCAGTTTATCTAGCACAGATACGCAGTATTTT. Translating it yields CASSLSSTDTQYF.

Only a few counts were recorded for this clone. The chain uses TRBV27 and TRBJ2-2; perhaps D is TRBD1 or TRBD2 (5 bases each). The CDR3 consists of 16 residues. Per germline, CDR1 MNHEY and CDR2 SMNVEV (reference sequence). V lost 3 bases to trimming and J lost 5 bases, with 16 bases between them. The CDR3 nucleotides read TGTGCCAGCAGTTTTCTGTCAGGGAGAGGAACCGGGGAGCTGTTTTTT. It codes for CASSFLSGRGTGELFF.